The subject of this entry is one TCR beta chain. This record comes from a study of T cells after posttransplantation cyclophosphamide. Profiling relied on immunoSEQ multiplex PCR, and the TCRdb table lists in-frame clones only, not all of them. The table has some 21,000 clones, more than 80% seen once. CDR1 and CDR2 (germline): KGHSH, LQKENI. V was pared by 6 bases and J by 5 bases, with 15 bases of the junction left unmatched. This CDR3 is 17 amino acids long. Controls had myeloablative marrow grafts with methotrexate and calcineurin inhibitor, sampled at 1 year. The sequences come from PBMCs, collected around 380 days after allogeneic stem cell transplant with calcineurin inhibitor and methotrexate. The receptor was isolated from a female patient in her thirties or forties who received an allogeneic stem cell transplant from an unrelated donor, was CMV-positive, and had acute and chronic GVHD. Part of the T cells may come from the graft donor. The chain employs TRBV18 and TRBJ2-1; 8 bases agree with TRBD1. CDR3 loop: CASSLRQGSGTDNEQFF. The CDR3 region has the DNA TGTGCCAGCTCGCTCAGACAGGGGAGTGGAACCGACAATGAGCAGTTCTTC.